The entry that follows covers one T cell receptor (beta chain) sequence. Its antigen is not yet known. There are no base qualities to consult, and no much larger clone falls within one base. Library generation was performed with the immunoSEQ multiplex PCR assay. On the study's bioinformatics: A statistical classification framework was built for diagnosing cytomegalovirus status from the catalog of TCR beta chain sequences. TCRdb took this table from immuneACCESS and kept in-frame rearrangements with V and J called. Such tables lack part of the clones; where checked against another copy, unresolved V genes explain under half of the gap, and the rest is unexplained. V and J calls and clone size are copied from that table; D and trimming were computed from the DNA. The sample includes some 130,000 clones, with 94% observed a single time. The ten biggest clones cover approximately 1.8% of the sample.

CDR1 and CDR2 are read off the germline V gene as ENHRY and SYGVKD. From its cysteine to its phenylalanine, the CDR3 spans 13 amino acids. Only the CDR3 portion is preserved as DNA: 39 bases, with reading frame beginning at the first base. V lost 10 bases and J lost 2 bases; the stretch between them is 15 bases long. Separate from the approximately 670-subject first cohort, the validation cohort of about 110 subjects was the group to which the donors belonged. The data belong to a study of cytomegalovirus exposure and HLA in healthy donors (dated by TCRdb to 2015 to 2018). Regarding the complete study: According to a later analysis, one platform produced both the 100 to 150 validation repertoires and the 730 or so repertoires of the first cohort. The study aimed to test whether signatures of past pathogen exposure could be identified by cataloging public T cell receptors. Besides the first cohort of approximately 710 subjects, a separate validation cohort made up of roughly 120 different subjects was used. The study combined high-throughput TCR immunosequencing, statistical association of individual TCRs with disease status, and machine learning to predict cytomegalovirus infection status. General findings and caveats noted by the study authors: A later analysis had no HLA typing for the validation cohort, so co-occurrence there was scored across all 120 repertoires. The authors suggested that the approach could potentially be generalized to other disease states and immunological phenotypes. Across donors, most TCR sequences were observed very rarely, whereas some public TCRs were present in many individuals. Cytomegalovirus status was reported to be diagnosed by the classifier with high specificity and sensitivity in both the original and validation cohorts. In vitro tests confirmed that a few of the cytomegalovirus-associated TCR beta chains recognize cytomegalovirus antigens. In a later analysis, TCRs clustered in the first cohort were found to also tend to co-occur in the 110 or so validation repertoires, with over 90% of cluster scores above 0. A total of 150 to 200 TCR beta chains were listed by the study as associated with cytomegalovirus.

Sequencing used PBMCs. The clonotype comes from a young man in good health and CMV-seropositive. This receptor chain uses TRBV10-3 and TRBJ2-7; possibly the D gene is TRBD1, per 6 matching bases. CDR3 sequence: CATRDTRPYEQYF. The DNA reads as follows: TGTGCCACCCGGGACACTAGGCCCTACGAGCAGTACTTC.